Listed below are T cell receptor beta chains from one sample, sequenced in a study of T-cell reconstitution after alpha-beta-depleted transplantation in children. Using its own MiXCR run on the PCR reads, TCRdb lists one record per CDR3 protein. Here the sample spans a few hundred thousand distinct CDR3 sequences, about 18% being singletons. The material sequenced was PBMCs from the stem cell graft donor, taken from the stem cell graft. The receptor source for this set is a human donor who donated a stem cell graft to a child with acute lymphoblastic leukemia. Both conserved end residues are part of each CDR3. Each record gives: D gene, V gene, clone size, J gene, CDR3 DNA, CDR3 protein. A D gene is named only where the DNA matches it firmly. Some rows mark clone size as missing; the rest say once, few, many or name a class of expanded clone.

d_gene: NA
v_gene: TRBV7-8
abundance: NA
j_gene: TRBJ2-7
CDR3nt: TGTGCCAGCAGCTTAGAGCCCCAGAGTTACGAGCAGTACTTC
CDR3aa: CASSLEPQSYEQYF

d_gene: NA
v_gene: TRBV20-1
abundance: few
j_gene: TRBJ1-1
CDR3nt: TGCAGTGCTAGAGGAGGTACCACTGAAGCTTTCTTT
CDR3aa: CSARGGTTEAFF

d_gene: NA
v_gene: TRBV20-1
abundance: few
j_gene: TRBJ2-3
CDR3nt: TGCAGTGCTGGGGCGGGCGGAAAGGGTAGAGATACGCAGTATTTT
CDR3aa: CSAGAGGKGRDTQYF

d_gene: TRBD2
v_gene: TRBV12-3/TRBV12-4
abundance: few
j_gene: TRBJ2-5
CDR3nt: TGTGCCAGCAGTTTTTCGGGACTAGCCCTAGTGGAGACCCAGTACTTC
CDR3aa: CASSFSGLALVETQYF

d_gene: NA
v_gene: TRBV20-1
abundance: NA
j_gene: TRBJ2-2
CDR3nt: TGCAGTGCTCTAGACAACACCGGGGAGCTGTTTTTT
CDR3aa: CSALDNTGELFF

d_gene: TRBD2
v_gene: TRBV6-2/TRBV6-3
abundance: NA
j_gene: TRBJ2-1
CDR3nt: TGTGCCAGCAGTCGAGGAGGGATTTGGGCGGGAGGGCGCCTGAGCTCCTACAATGAGCAGTTCTTC
CDR3aa: CASSRGGIWAGGRLSSYNEQFF

d_gene: TRBD2
v_gene: TRBV9
abundance: few
j_gene: TRBJ2-1
CDR3nt: TGTGCCAGCAGCGCCGGGACTAGCGGAGCCTACAATGAGCAGTTCTTC
CDR3aa: CASSAGTSGAYNEQFF

d_gene: NA
v_gene: TRBV12-3/TRBV12-4
abundance: few
j_gene: TRBJ2-1
CDR3nt: TGTGCCAGCAGTTTAGACCCAGGCCGCAATGAGCAGTTCTTC
CDR3aa: CASSLDPGRNEQFF

d_gene: TRBD2
v_gene: TRBV7-2
abundance: few
j_gene: TRBJ2-7
CDR3nt: TGTGCCAGCAGCTTCTTTAGCGGGTCCTACGAGCAGTACTTC
CDR3aa: CASSFFSGSYEQYF

d_gene: NA
v_gene: TRBV7-9
abundance: many
j_gene: TRBJ2-5
CDR3nt: TGTGCCAGCAGCTTAGAGACTACCTCCCAAGAGACCCAGTACTTC
CDR3aa: CASSLETTSQETQYF

d_gene: NA
v_gene: TRBV6-5
abundance: NA
j_gene: TRBJ1-6
CDR3nt: TGTGCCAGCAGTTACCCTCCGATCGGGTCACCCCTCCACTTT
CDR3aa: CASSYPPIGSPLHF

d_gene: NA
v_gene: TRBV7-9
abundance: NA
j_gene: TRBJ2-7
CDR3nt: TGTGCCAGCAGCAATCCCCTCCGCTACGAGCAGTACTTC
CDR3aa: CASSNPLRYEQYF

d_gene: TRBD2
v_gene: TRBV11-1
abundance: NA
j_gene: TRBJ2-2
CDR3nt: TGTGCCAGCAGCTTAACGGGACTAGCGGAAGGTCCCACCGGGGAGCTGTTTTTT
CDR3aa: CASSLTGLAEGPTGELFF

d_gene: TRBD2
v_gene: TRBV10-3
abundance: few
j_gene: TRBJ2-3
CDR3nt: TGTGCCATCAGGCGGGGGGAAAGGGGCCCAGATACGCAGTATTTT
CDR3aa: CAIRRGERGPDTQYF

d_gene: NA
v_gene: TRBV6-5
abundance: few
j_gene: TRBJ2-5
CDR3nt: TGTGCCAGCAGTTACAGGCAGGGGAGCATCGAGACCCAGTACTTC
CDR3aa: CASSYRQGSIETQYF

d_gene: NA
v_gene: TRBV5-6
abundance: NA
j_gene: TRBJ2-7
CDR3nt: TGTGCCAGCAGCCACCCCTCGGGGCCTTTGAGCGAGCAGTACTTC
CDR3aa: CASSHPSGPLSEQYF

d_gene: TRBD2
v_gene: TRBV12-3/TRBV12-4
abundance: few
j_gene: TRBJ2-7
CDR3nt: TGTGCCAGCACTCCTACTAGCGGGGGGGAGCAGTACTTC
CDR3aa: CASTPTSGGEQYF

d_gene: TRBD1
v_gene: TRBV5-1
abundance: NA
j_gene: TRBJ1-5
CDR3nt: TGCGCCAGCAGCTTGGGCGGACAGGGACCTCAGCCCCAGCATTTT
CDR3aa: CASSLGGQGPQPQHF

d_gene: NA
v_gene: TRBV25-1
abundance: few
j_gene: TRBJ1-1
CDR3nt: TGTGCCAGCAGTGAATATACGCCCCACCGGGGGAGGAACACTGAAGCTTTCTTT
CDR3aa: CASSEYTPHRGRNTEAFF

d_gene: NA
v_gene: TRBV12-3/TRBV12-4
abundance: many
j_gene: TRBJ2-3
CDR3nt: TGTGCCAGCAGTTCGCTAGGAGATACGCAGTATTTT
CDR3aa: CASSSLGDTQYF

d_gene: NA
v_gene: TRBV20-1
abundance: few
j_gene: TRBJ1-1
CDR3nt: TGCAGTGCTACCCCTGCGGGGGGGAGGGAGGCTGAAGCTTTCTTT
CDR3aa: CSATPAGGREAEAFF

d_gene: TRBD1
v_gene: TRBV12-3/TRBV12-4
abundance: few
j_gene: TRBJ2-7
CDR3nt: TGTGCGGTAGGGACAGGAGATATGGAGTACTTC
CDR3aa: CAVGTGDMEYF

d_gene: TRBD1
v_gene: TRBV5-1
abundance: NA
j_gene: TRBJ1-5
CDR3nt: TGCGCCAGCAGCTTCACGACAGGGGCTCAGCCCCAGCATTTT
CDR3aa: CASSFTTGAQPQHF

d_gene: TRBD2
v_gene: TRBV6-6
abundance: few
j_gene: TRBJ2-1
CDR3nt: TGTGCCAGCAGTTACTCTGGGACTAGGGAGCAGTTCTTC
CDR3aa: CASSYSGTREQFF